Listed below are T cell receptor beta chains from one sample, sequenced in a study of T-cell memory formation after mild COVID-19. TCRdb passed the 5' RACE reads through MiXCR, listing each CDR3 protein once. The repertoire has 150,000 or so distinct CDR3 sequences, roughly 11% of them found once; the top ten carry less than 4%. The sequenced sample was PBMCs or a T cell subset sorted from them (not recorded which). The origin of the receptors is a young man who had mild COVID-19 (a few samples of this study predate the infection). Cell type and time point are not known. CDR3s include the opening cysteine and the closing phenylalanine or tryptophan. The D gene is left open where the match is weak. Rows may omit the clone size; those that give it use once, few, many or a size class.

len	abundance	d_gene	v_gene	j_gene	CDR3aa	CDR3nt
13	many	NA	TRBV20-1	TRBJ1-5	CSAIGASNQPQHF	TGCAGTGCTATTGGGGCGAGCAATCAGCCCCAGCATTTT
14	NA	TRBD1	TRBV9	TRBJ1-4	CASSRGQENEKLFF	TGTGCCAGCAGCCGCGGACAGGAGAATGAAAAACTGTTTTTT
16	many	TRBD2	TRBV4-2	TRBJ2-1	CASSQDIGGGQLEQFF	TGTGCCAGCAGCCAAGATATCGGGGGGGGGCAACTTGAGCAGTTCTTC
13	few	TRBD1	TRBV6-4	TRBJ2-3	CASSAQGSDTQYF	TGTGCCAGCAGTGCACAGGGGTCAGATACGCAGTATTTT
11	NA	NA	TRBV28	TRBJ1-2	CATHSGYGYTF	TGTGCCACTCATTCAGGCTATGGCTACACCTTC
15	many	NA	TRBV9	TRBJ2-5	CASSVGLGRGETQYF	TGTGCCAGCAGCGTAGGGCTTGGGCGAGGAGAGACCCAGTACTTC
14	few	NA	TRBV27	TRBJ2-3	CASSTTRLTDTQYF	TGTGCCAGCAGCACGACTAGGCTCACAGATACGCAGTATTTT
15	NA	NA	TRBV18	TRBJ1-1	CASSPGRGRNTEAFF	TGTGCCAGCTCACCAGGTCGGGGGAGGAACACTGAAGCTTTCTTT
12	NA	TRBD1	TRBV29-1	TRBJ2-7	CSVKTGGHEQYF	TGCAGCGTGAAGACAGGGGGACACGAGCAGTACTTC
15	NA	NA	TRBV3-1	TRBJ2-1	CASSQDLTGYNEQFF	TGTGCCAGCAGCCAAGATTTGACAGGCTACAATGAGCAGTTCTTC
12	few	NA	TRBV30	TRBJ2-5	CAWTIRGETQYF	TGTGCCTGGACTATCCGTGGAGAGACCCAGTACTTC
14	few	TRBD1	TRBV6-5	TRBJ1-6	CASSDRERYSPLHF	TGTGCCAGCAGCGACAGGGAAAGGTACTCACCCCTCCACTTT
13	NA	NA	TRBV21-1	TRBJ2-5	CASLRTRTETQYF	TGTGCCAGCCTAAGGACAAGAACAGAGACCCAGTACTTC
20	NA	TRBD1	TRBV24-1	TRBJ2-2	CATSHPGTGRRSQNTGELFF	TGTGCCACCAGTCACCCCGGGACAGGTCGTCGGAGTCAGAACACCGGGGAGCTGTTTTTT
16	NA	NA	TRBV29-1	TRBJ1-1	CSVEDRPGGVRTEAFF	TGCAGCGTTGAAGATCGGCCAGGAGGGGTCCGCACTGAAGCTTTCTTT
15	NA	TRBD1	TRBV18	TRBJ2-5	CASSLSDRGSETQYF	TGTGCCAGCTCACTCTCGGACAGGGGCTCAGAGACCCAGTACTTC
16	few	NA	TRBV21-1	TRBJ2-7	CASSGNPGTEGHEQYF	TGTGCCAGCAGCGGCAACCCCGGGACAGAAGGCCACGAGCAGTACTTC
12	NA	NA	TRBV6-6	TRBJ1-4	CASSTRQEKLFF	TGTGCCAGCAGTACCCGCCAAGAAAAACTGTTTTTT
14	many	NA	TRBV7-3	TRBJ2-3	CASSLGYSTDTQYF	TGTGCCAGCAGCTTAGGATATAGCACAGATACGCAGTATTTT
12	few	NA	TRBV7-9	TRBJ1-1	CASSSTGGSAFF	TGTGCCAGCAGTTCCACTGGGGGGTCAGCTTTCTTT
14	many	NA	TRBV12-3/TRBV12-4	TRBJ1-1	CASSLSQLNTEAFF	TGTGCCAGCAGTTTAAGTCAGTTGAACACTGAAGCTTTCTTT
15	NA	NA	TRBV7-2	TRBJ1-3	CASSLAALSGNTIYF	TGTGCCAGCAGCTTAGCGGCCCTCTCTGGAAACACCATATATTTT
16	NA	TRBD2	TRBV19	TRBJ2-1	CASSIYSGGAYNEQFF	TGTGCCAGTAGTATATATAGCGGGGGAGCTTACAATGAGCAGTTCTTC
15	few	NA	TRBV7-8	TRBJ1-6	CASSLDLNYNSPLHF	TGTGCCAGCAGCTTAGACCTGAACTATAATTCACCCCTCCACTTT
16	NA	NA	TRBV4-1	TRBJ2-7	CASSPDRALGQYEQYF	TGCGCCAGCAGCCCAGACCGGGCCCTAGGTCAATACGAGCAGTACTTC
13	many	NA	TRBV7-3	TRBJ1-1	CASSPPGDTEAFF	TGTGCCAGCAGCCCTCCAGGAGACACTGAAGCTTTCTTT
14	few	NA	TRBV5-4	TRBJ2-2	CASSLAFSPGELFF	TGTGCCAGCAGCTTGGCCTTCTCCCCCGGGGAGCTGTTTTTT
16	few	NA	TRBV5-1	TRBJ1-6	CASSLAGSAFGSPLHF	TGCGCCAGCAGCTTGGCAGGGTCTGCTTTTGGCTCACCCCTCCACTTT
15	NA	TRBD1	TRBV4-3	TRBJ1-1	CASSQDGQGSGEAFF	TGCGCCAGCAGCCAAGACGGACAGGGGTCTGGTGAAGCTTTCTTT